Detailed here is one T cell receptor (beta chain). The sample belongs to a study of blood T cell repertoires in COVID-19. Between the trimmed V and J ends, which lost 0 bases and 0 bases, there was a span of 9 bases. The CDR3 loop spans 15 amino acids. Germline V lookup: CDR1 SGHDT, CDR2 YYEEEE. In the original processing: From reference gene primer amplification, estimates of nucleated cell counts were derived. Sequencing was performed with immunoSEQ multiplex PCR; in TCRdb, only in-frame clones are kept and a portion is missing. Clone size and the V and J calls come from that table; the DNA yielded D and trimming. The sample has some 140,000 clones; approximately 85% are singletons.

This chain connects TRBV5-6 to TRBJ1-1; maybe TRBD1 (6 bases). The sequence came from a human donor in a cohort sampled during active COVID-19. Sequenced sample: peripheral blood. CDR3 coding DNA: TGTGCCAGCAGCTTGGGCAGGACAGTGAACACTGAAGCTTTCTTT. Amino acids: CASSLGRTVNTEAFF.